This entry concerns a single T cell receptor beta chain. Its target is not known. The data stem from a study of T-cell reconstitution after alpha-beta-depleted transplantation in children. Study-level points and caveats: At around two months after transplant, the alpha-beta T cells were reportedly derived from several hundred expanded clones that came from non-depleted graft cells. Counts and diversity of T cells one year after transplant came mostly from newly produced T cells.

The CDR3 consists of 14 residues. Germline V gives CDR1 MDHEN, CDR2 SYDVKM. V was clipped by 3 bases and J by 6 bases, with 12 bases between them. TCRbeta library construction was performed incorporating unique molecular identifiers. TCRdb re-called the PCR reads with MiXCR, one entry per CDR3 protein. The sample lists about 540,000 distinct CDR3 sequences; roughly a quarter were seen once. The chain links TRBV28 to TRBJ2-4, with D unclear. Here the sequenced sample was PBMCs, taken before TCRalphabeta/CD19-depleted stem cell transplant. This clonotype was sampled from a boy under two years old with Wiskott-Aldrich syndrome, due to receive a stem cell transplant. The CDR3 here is CASSFQQWGNIQYF. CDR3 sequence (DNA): TGTGCCAGCAGTTTTCAGCAGTGGGGAAACATTCAGTACTTC.